The entry below gives a single T cell receptor (beta chain) sequence along with its context. Germline CDR1 reads MNHEY; CDR2 reads SVGEGT. The CDR3 loop spans 15 amino acids. Trimming pared 6 bases from V and 3 bases from J, leaving 18 bases between. These data are taken from a study of blood T cell repertoires in COVID-19. Data came from immunoSEQ multiplex PCR; TCRdb stores just in-frame clones and leaves some out. The sample contains approximately 360,000 clones, more than 80% of which appear only once. The sequenced sample consisted of peripheral blood. The source is a man aged 35-49 years with acute or convalescent COVID-19. This rearrangement joins TRBV6-2 or TRBV6-3 to TRBJ2-7; D is possibly TRBD2 (6 bases). The CDR3 reads CASSLSRSGGYEQYF. The CDR3 DNA is TGTGCCAGCAGCCTTTCAAGGTCCGGGGGCTACGAGCAGTACTTC.